This T cell receptor (beta chain) was sequenced in a study of blood T cell repertoires in COVID-19. Produced via immunoSEQ multiplex PCR; TCRdb's table is partial and in-frame only. The sample has roughly 250,000 clones, roughly 84% seen once. V was clipped by 5 bases and J by 7 bases, with 15 bases between them. The CDR3 is made up of 15 amino acids. The germline gives CDR1 SGHAT, CDR2 FQNNGV. Specimen: peripheral blood. The source of this sequence is a man aged 35 to 55 with acute or convalescent COVID-19. The chain couples TRBV11-2 to TRBJ1-6; D is ambiguous. Here the CDR3 reads CASSPTLGSNSPLHF. The CDR3 DNA reads as TGTGCCAGCAGCCCCACTCTCGGGTCCAATTCACCCCTCCACTTT.